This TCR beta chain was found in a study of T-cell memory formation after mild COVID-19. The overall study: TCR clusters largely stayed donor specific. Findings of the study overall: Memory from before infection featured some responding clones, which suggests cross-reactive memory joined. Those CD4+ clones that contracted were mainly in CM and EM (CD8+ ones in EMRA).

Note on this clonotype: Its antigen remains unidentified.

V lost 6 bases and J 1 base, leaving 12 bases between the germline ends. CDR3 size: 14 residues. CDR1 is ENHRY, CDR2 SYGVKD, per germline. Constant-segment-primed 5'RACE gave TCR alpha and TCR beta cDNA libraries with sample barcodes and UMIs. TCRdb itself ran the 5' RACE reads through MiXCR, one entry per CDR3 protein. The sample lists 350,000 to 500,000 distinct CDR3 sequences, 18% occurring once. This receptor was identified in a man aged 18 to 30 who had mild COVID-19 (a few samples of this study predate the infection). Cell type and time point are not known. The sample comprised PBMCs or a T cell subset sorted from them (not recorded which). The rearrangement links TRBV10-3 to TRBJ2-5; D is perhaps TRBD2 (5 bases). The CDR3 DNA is TGTGCCATCAGCGCTCTGGGGAGCCAAGAGACCCAGTACTTC. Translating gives CAISALGSQETQYF.